This T cell receptor (beta chain) was sequenced for a study of T cells in Graves' hyperthyroidism and ophthalmopathy. General observations from the study: Researchers found most expanded thyroid clonotypes above 0.001 in blood as well. Through a model of 13 V-J features, ophthalmopathy was separated from stable hyperthyroidism.

Germline lookup yields CDR1 GTSNPN and CDR2 SVGIG (reference sequence). The ends lost 0 bases at V and 8 bases at J; junction bases unmatched: 6. The CDR3 contains 13 residues. Amplification yielded TCR beta CDR3 regions, with RNA transcripts as the source. HTBI primers were used for first-round RT-PCR of the TCR CDR3. From the multiplex PCR reads, TCRdb called clonotypes with MiXCR, one entry per CDR3 protein. The sample gives under 350,000 distinct CDR3 sequences, less than 30% of which show up once; 25% to 30% is in the top ten. This clonotype was seen many times. Its target is unknown. The blood specimen was taken at initial hyperthyroidism diagnosis, before any ophthalmopathy symptoms. Each 10 ml fresh peripheral blood draw supplied the PBMCs.

This chain connects TRBV30 to TRBJ1-2; 7 nucleotides match TRBD1. Sequenced sample: blood. The source is a middle-aged man with Graves' hyperthyroidism that later progressed to Graves' ophthalmopathy. This chain's CDR3 is CAWSVRTGRGYTF. The CDR3 nucleotides are TGTGCCTGGAGTGTAAGGACAGGCAGGGGCTACACCTTC.